This passage covers 28 T cell receptor beta chains from one sample sequenced in a study of T cells after yellow fever vaccination (dated 2019 in TCRdb). The label giving this sample's treatment or condition can be read as: live attenuated yellow fever vaccine strain. Library generation was performed with 5' RACE. Sequencing was performed on an Illumina HiSeq 2500. Through fastp at Q25 and MiXCR, TCRdb rebuilt clones from the public reads, retaining in-frame beta chains. All rows with the same CDR3 protein become a single entry with the most common DNA and genes. The table for this sample lists 500,000 to 650,000 distinct CDR3 sequences; roughly an eighth of them were counted only once. About 16% of the sample is held by the ten biggest clonotypes. Sequencing used PBMCs, obtained on the day of the yellow fever booster vaccination. Every receptor here comes from a man under 40 who received the YFV17D yellow fever vaccine.

The V gene is TRBV12-3 or TRBV12-4, the J gene TRBJ1-2; D is possibly TRBD1 (5 bases). V dropped 7 bases and J dropped 4 bases, with 16 bases sitting between them. CDR3 length: 14 amino acids. For the CDR3, the DNA is TGTGCCAGCACCGGGGGAACCTCCGGCTATGGCTACACCTTC. This sequence encodes CASTGGTSGYGYTF.

This clonotype showed up just a few times. The rearrangement links TRBV20-1 to TRBJ1-1, with 9 bases fitting TRBD1. This CDR3 region has 14 residues. Germline-derived CDR1 and CDR2 are DFQATT and SNEGSKA (reference sequence). Trimming removed 3 bases from V and 11 bases from J; junction bases left unmatched: 13. The CDR3 nucleotides are TGCAGTGCTAGTAAAGGTTCGGGACAGGGATGGGCTTTCTTT. It encodes CSASKGSGQGWAFF.

In its sample, this clonotype was seen a few times. The gene calls are TRBV7-2 and TRBJ2-2, with 9 nucleotides matching TRBD2. J lost 8 bases, V lost 2 bases, and 6 bases had no gene match. In germline, CDR1 is SGHTA, CDR2 FQGNSA. CDR3 length: 15 amino acids. Written as DNA, the CDR3 is TGTGCCAGCAGCTTAATTCCAGCGGGAGGTGGGGAGCTGTTTTTT. It specifies CASSLIPAGGGELFF.

This clonotype was seen ten or more times. This chain links TRBV6-2 or TRBV6-3 with TRBJ2-1; 9 positions match TRBD2. V shed 5 bases and J 0 bases; nucleotides not matched to a gene: 17. This CDR3 region has 20 residues. The germline V gene encodes CDR1 MNHEY and CDR2 SVGEGT. The CDR3 bases are TGTGCCAGCAGTCTCCGACTAGCGGCGCAACCAATGAGCTCCTACAATGAGCAGTTCTTC. Translated: CASSLRLAAQPMSSYNEQFF.

The chain uses TRBV5-4 and TRBJ2-7; D may be TRBD2 (5 bases). CDR3 length equals 12 residues. Germline V lookup: CDR1 SGHNT, CDR2 YYREEE (reference sequence). Trimming cost V 6 bases and J 4 bases, with 11 bases left between them. The CDR3 DNA sequence: TGTGCCAGCACCAACCCGGGGTACGAGCAGTACTTC. Translating it yields CASTNPGYEQYF.

Only a few counts were recorded for this clonotype. The chain carries TRBV7-2 and TRBJ2-3; 8 positions match TRBD1. This CDR3 spans 15 amino acids. V gave up 6 bases and J gave up 3 bases; unmatched junction bases: 8. Germline V gene lookup returns CDR1 SGHTA and CDR2 FQGNSA. CDR3 DNA: TGTGCCAGCAGTCCGGCAGGGGGCTGGACAGATACGCAGTATTTT. This translates into CASSPAGGWTDTQYF.

This clonotype was counted only a few times. The chain has TRBV3-1 and TRBJ2-3; D is perhaps TRBD1 or TRBD2 (5 bases each). Trimming removed 1 base from V and 2 bases from J, with 10 bases in between. This CDR3 spans 15 amino acids. CDR1 is LGHDT, CDR2 YNNKEL, per germline (reference sequence). In DNA, the CDR3 is TGTGCCAGCAGCCAAGGGGGGATGTTCACAGATACGCAGTATTTT. Residues: CASSQGGMFTDTQYF.

This chain connects TRBV6-1 to TRBJ2-1, with D possibly being TRBD2 (6 bases). The CDR3 has 17 residues. Trimming took 6 bases from V and 4 from J, leaving 22 bases between them. Germline V gene sequence: CDR1 MNHNS, CDR2 SASEGT. The CDR3 bases are TGTGCCAGCAGCAACCCGGGATTAACTAGCAGGTACAATGAGCAGTTCTTC. It codes for CASSNPGLTSRYNEQFF.

This clonotype showed up just a few times. This chain joins TRBV29-1 and TRBJ2-3; D gene unclear. This CDR3 region has 14 residues. The V end lost 0 bases, the J end lost 3 bases, and 10 bases lay between the germline ends. The germline V gene encodes CDR1 SQVTM and CDR2 ANQGSEA. The CDR3 region has the DNA TGCAGCGTTGAAGAGGTTCAGGTAACAGATACGCAGTATTTT. Amino acid sequence: CSVEEVQVTDTQYF.

V and J are TRBV18 and TRBJ1-2; 8 bases match TRBD1. Germline CDR1 KGHSH, CDR2 LQKENI. This CDR3 has 16 amino acids. V lost 1 base, J lost 2 bases, and 6 bases stayed unmatched. CDR3 nucleotide sequence: TGTGCCAGCTCACCACTAAACGACAGGGGCAACTATGGCTACACCTTC. Protein: CASSPLNDRGNYGYTF. Together with reference TRBV18 and TRBJ1-2, the CDR3 gives the full variable domain: NAGVMQNPRHLVRRRGQEARLRCSPMKGHSHVYWYRQLPEEGLKFMVYLQKENIIDESGMPKERFSAEFPKEGPSILRIQQVVRGDSAAYFCASSPLNDRGNYGYTFGSGTRLTVV.

The rearrangement links TRBV6-1 to TRBJ1-1; possibly TRBD1 for D (5 bases). The germline CDR1 and CDR2 sequences are MNHNS and SASEGT. The CDR3 loop spans 14 amino acids. The V and J ends lost 6 bases and 1 base respectively, with 12 bases between them. As DNA, the CDR3 is TGTGCCAGCAGACCCTCGGGGGGGAACACTGAAGCTTTCTTT. This encodes CASRPSGGNTEAFF.

This clonotype occurred a few times. The gene calls are TRBV24-1 and TRBJ2-3; D is unclear. The CDR3 consists of 13 residues. Trimming took 10 bases from V and 6 from J, leaving 16 bases between them. Germline loops: CDR1 KGHDR, CDR2 SFDVKD. This CDR3 reads CATGRSPVDTQYF. CDR3 bases: TGTGCCACAGGTAGGAGCCCGGTGGATACGCAGTATTTT.

This clonotype appeared a few times. The V call is TRBV6-2 or TRBV6-3, the J call TRBJ2-7, with D possibly being TRBD2 (6 bases). Deletions cut 4 bases from V and 6 bases from J, with 19 bases between. CDR3 length equals 15 residues. CDR1 and CDR2 from the germline V gene are MNHEY and SVGEGT. CDR3 loop: CASSLPRTTLGEQYF. The CDR3 DNA follows: TGTGCCAGCAGTTTACCCCGGACTACTTTGGGCGAGCAGTACTTC.

This clonotype showed up just a few times. The CDR3 bases are TGCAGCGTTGTCACGAGTGAAGCTTTCTTT. Translating gives CSVVTSEAFF. The V and J genes are TRBV29-1 and TRBJ1-1; D not certain. CDR3 length: 10 residues. Trimming removed 4 bases at V and 7 bases at J, with 7 bases between. CDR1 and CDR2 (germline): SQVTM, ANQGSEA.

This clonotype has just a few counts. The V and J genes are TRBV7-2 and TRBJ1-5, with D possibly TRBD1 on 5 matching bases. Looked up from germline, CDR1 is SGHTA and CDR2 is FQGNSA. The V end lost 6 bases, the J end lost 4 bases, and 13 bases lay between the germline ends. This CDR3 is built from 14 residues. The CDR3 protein is CASSSGLRNQPQHF. CDR3 bases: TGTGCCAGCAGTTCGGGACTCAGGAATCAGCCCCAGCATTTT. The full variable domain, its missing parts supplied by reference TRBV7-2 and TRBJ1-5, is GAGVSQSPSNKVTEKGKDVELRCDPISGHTALYWYRQSLGQGLEFLIYFQGNSAPDKSGLPSDRFSAERTGGSVSTLTIQRTQQEDSAVYLCASSSGLRNQPQHFGDGTRLSIL.

The table lists this clonotype with many counts. This chain uses TRBV24-1 with TRBJ1-2; perhaps TRBD1 as D (5 bases). There are 15 residues in the CDR3. From germline, CDR1 is KGHDR and CDR2 SFDVKD. The V end lost 4 bases, the J end lost 3 bases, and 14 bases lay between the germline ends. The CDR3 DNA reads as TGTGCCACCAGTGACGGCGTTGAACAGGACTATGGCTACACCTTC. It yields the protein CATSDGVEQDYGYTF.

This clonotype came up a few times. V gene TRBV20-1 combines with J gene TRBJ2-1; D is unclear. CDR1 and CDR2 (germline): DFQATT, SNEGSKA (reference sequence). CDR3 length: 14 residues. Trimming took off 1 base at V and 4 bases at J, with 11 bases between the two ends. The CDR3 DNA reads TGCAGTGCTAGAGGAACCCTACTTTACAATGAGCAGTTCTTC. It codes for CSARGTLLYNEQFF.

In this sample, this clonotype turned up a few times. The genes are TRBV7-2 and TRBJ1-2; D might be TRBD1 (5 bases). Trimming took 5 bases from V and 4 from J, leaving 14 bases between them. The V gene's germline CDR1 is SGHTA and CDR2 FQGNSA. The CDR3 is made up of 14 amino acids. The CDR3 spells CASSPPGRFYGYTF. CDR3 DNA sequence: TGTGCCAGCAGCCCCCCGGGACGGTTCTATGGCTACACCTTC. Looking up the rest from reference TRBV7-2 and TRBJ1-2 gives the full variable domain: GAGVSQSPSNKVTEKGKDVELRCDPISGHTALYWYRQSLGQGLEFLIYFQGNSAPDKSGLPSDRFSAERTGGSVSTLTIQRTQQEDSAVYLCASSPPGRFYGYTFGSGTRLTVV.

This clonotype has a handful of counts. The genes are TRBV20-1 and TRBJ2-1; no clear D gene. Trimming shortened V by 5 bases and J by 0 bases, and 14 bases separated the two germline ends. CDR3 size: 15 residues. Looked up from germline, CDR1 is DFQATT and CDR2 is SNEGSKA (reference sequence). The CDR3 protein is CSAEHTVGSYNEQFF. In DNA form, the CDR3 reads TGCAGTGCTGAGCACACGGTGGGCTCCTACAATGAGCAGTTCTTC.

This clonotype was seen a handful of times. The chain employs TRBV5-1 and TRBJ2-7, with a possible D match to TRBD1 (5 bases). Trimming took 4 bases from V and 7 from J, leaving 18 bases between them. This CDR3 has 14 residues. The V gene's germline CDR1 is SGHRS and CDR2 YFSETQ. The CDR3 reads CASSAQGISGEQYF. The CDR3 DNA reads TGCGCCAGCAGCGCCCAGGGAATCTCCGGGGAGCAGTACTTC.

In this sample, this clonotype turned up a few times. As DNA, the CDR3 is TGTGCCAGCAGTTTTCTTACAGGGGGCAACTATGGCTACACCTTC. It specifies CASSFLTGGNYGYTF. V gene TRBV27 combines with J gene TRBJ1-2; 9 bases agree with TRBD1. Germline V gene sequence: CDR1 MNHEY, CDR2 SMNVEV (reference sequence). This CDR3 has 15 amino acids. The ends lost 3 bases at V and 2 bases at J; junction bases unmatched: 4.

The table lists this clonotype with a few counts. This chain links TRBV7-9 with TRBJ2-7; D perhaps matches TRBD2 (7 bases). The germline V and J ends were trimmed by 5 bases and 2 bases, with 16 bases remaining between them. CDR3 size: 15 residues. The germline CDR1 and CDR2 sequences are SEHNR and FQNEAQ (reference sequence). The DNA for the CDR3 is TGTGCCAGCAGCCCCCCTGCGGGGGCCCCCTACGAGCAGTACTTC. The encoded protein is CASSPPAGAPYEQYF.

This sequence joins TRBV12-3 or TRBV12-4 and TRBJ2-5, with TRBD1 matching 10 bases. V gave up 3 bases and J gave up 1 base; unmatched junction bases: 5. The CDR3 loop spans 16 amino acids. The DNA for the CDR3 is TGTGCCAGCAGTTTCTCCGGACAGGGGGGCCAAGAGACCCAGTACTTC. It translates to CASSFSGQGGQETQYF.

The rearrangement links TRBV20-1 to TRBJ2-3, with D hard to call. V was cut by 3 bases and J by 0 bases, with 10 bases left in between. The CDR3 runs to 14 residues. Germline CDR1 DFQATT, CDR2 SNEGSKA (reference sequence). The CDR3 sequence: CSASRIPSTDTQYF. The CDR3 DNA sequence: TGCAGTGCTAGTCGTATCCCTAGCACAGATACGCAGTATTTT.

This chain connects TRBV16 to TRBJ2-7; TRBD1 matches 8 bases. The CDR3 contains 15 residues. V shed 4 bases, J shed 4 bases, and the junction held 9 bases outside the gene matches. Germline lookup yields CDR1 KGHSY and CDR2 FQNENV. The CDR3 loop is CASSPWTGNRYEQYF. CDR3 nucleotides: TGTGCCAGCAGCCCTTGGACAGGGAATCGTTACGAGCAGTACTTC.

The table lists this clonotype with a few counts. The rearrangement links TRBV20-1 to TRBJ2-5, with TRBD2 identical over 11 bases. Germline CDR1 and CDR2: DFQATT and SNEGSKA (reference sequence). The CDR3 runs to 15 residues. J gave up 2 bases and V 2 bases, and 4 bases lay outside the gene matches. CDR3 loop: CSARPSGRQQETQYF. The DNA for the CDR3 is TGCAGTGCTAGACCTAGCGGGAGGCAACAAGAGACCCAGTACTTC.

This clonotype showed up many times. The genes are TRBV7-2 and TRBJ2-3; the D is unclear. Trimming removed 1 base from V and 2 bases from J, with 7 bases in between. Germline assignment: CDR1 SGHTA and CDR2 FQGNSA. CDR3 size: 14 residues. The CDR3 DNA is TGTGCCAGCAGCTTAGAGTTTTCCACAGATACGCAGTATTTT. Residues: CASSLEFSTDTQYF.

CDR3 bases: TGTGCCAGCAGTTTGGGGGGCGGGAGGAGCAACAATGAGCAGTTCTTC. Translated: CASSLGGGRSNNEQFF. The V call is TRBV12-3 or TRBV12-4, the J call TRBJ2-1; 8 positions agree with TRBD2. The CDR3 consists of 16 residues. V shed 3 bases, J shed 5 bases, and the junction held 9 bases outside the gene matches.